This T cell receptor (beta chain) originates from a study of vaccination and CD4 T cells after COVID-19 (dated 2022 in TCRdb). About the full investigation: Convalescent patients had a positive SARS-CoV-2 result on nasal swab PCR, and of these patients, nine had mild disease and one had severe disease. Post-COVID blood samples from convalescent patients were collected a median of about 110 days after diagnosis, with a range of 35 to 161 days. Participants received two doses of either the Pfizer-BioNTech BNT162b2 vaccine (n=8) or the Moderna mRNA-1273 vaccine (n=2). The cultures were stimulated with overlapping spike peptide pools from SARS-CoV-2 and from the common cold coronaviruses HCoV-NL63, HCoV-OC43 and HCoV-229E. Post-vaccine blood samples were taken a median of roughly 72 days after the second vaccine dose, with a range of about 13 to 250 days. The convalescent cohort comprised six males and four females, including two Hispanic individuals, seven Caucasians, two Asians and one multiracial person. Control cultures received a CEFX viral epitope pool as the positive control, an HIV-1 Nef peptide pool as the negative control, or no peptide. In 10 COVID-19 convalescent patients and a few infection-naive healthy vaccine recipients, the spike-specific CD4+ TCR repertoire before mRNA vaccination was compared with the repertoire after mRNA vaccination. Overall study outcomes, separate from this receptor: Although the median number of SARS-CoV-2-reactive clonotypes went up from fewer than 25 after infection to more than 30 after vaccination, the increase was not significant. Relatively few convalescent patients were included in the study, and early timepoints after natural infection were not analyzed. Among convalescent patients, a median about 86% of the SARS-CoV-2-reactive clones seen after vaccination appeared only after vaccination, which suggests priming specific to the vaccine. In convalescent patients, nearly all vaccine-specific clones (304 of 307) were found to be mono-reactive for SARS-CoV-2 spike rather than cross-reactive with common cold coronaviruses.

Comment on this clonotype: It has no known antigen specificity. No much larger clone exists at a distance of one base, and base qualities are not known.

Looking up the germline V gene yields CDR1 ENHRY and CDR2 SYGVKD. The junction carries 10 bases between V and J, which are trimmed by 2 bases and 3 bases respectively. From the cysteine up to the phenylalanine, the CDR3 has a length of 15 residues. Only the CDR3 portion is preserved as DNA: 45 bases, with reading frame beginning at the first base. Library preparation employed PCR. At the Johns Hopkins FTIC core, DNA from the cultured CD4+ T cells underwent TCR sequencing with the Oncomine TCR Beta short-read assay. Genomic DNA was extracted from the cultured CD4+ T cells with the QIAamp micro DNA kit. Oncomine TCR Beta libraries from cultured CD4+ T cells were pooled using unique dual indexes and sequenced on an Illumina iSeq 100. For the original study's pipeline: Non-productive sequences were filtered out, and CDR3s that did not start with C, did not end with F or W, or were shorter than 7 amino acids were discarded. The MANAFEST web application identified antigen-specific clonotypes by comparing peptide-stimulated wells against reference wells and other culture wells. To be called positive, a clone needed an FDR below 0.05, an odds ratio above 5, and a productive frequency above 0.1% in at least two of three replicate wells. Clonotypes that were significantly expanded in both SARS-CoV-2 spike wells and at least one common cold coronavirus spike condition were defined as cross-reactive. CDR3 homology was assessed with Levenshtein distances (stringdist) and unrooted phylogenetic trees (ape) in R version 3.6.1. The public reads were reanalyzed by TCRdb: fastp trimming at Q25, MiXCR alignment, in-frame beta chains only. CDR3 protein sequences are deduplicated, and each keeps its most common genes and DNA. TCRdb, not the authors, supplied the V and J calls. The table for this sample lists over 8,500 distinct CDR3 sequences; roughly 65% of them were counted only once. Approximately 10% of the sample goes to the ten largest clones.

The treatment or condition label for this specimen denotes: approximately 11-day PBMC culture with coronavirus spike peptide pools or control peptides (ViraFEST assay). The ViraFEST assay was used in the study, in which antigen-specific T cells were expanded with peptide pools and expanded clonotypes were subsequently identified by TCR sequencing. The convalescent patients' positive SARS-CoV-2 PCR tests fell between March and December 2020, which was before the Alpha, Beta and Delta variants emerged in the United States. PBMCs were cultured at roughly 1.8 million per well in IMDM supplemented with 5% human AB serum and about 9.6 IU/ml IL-2, with approximately 10 ug/ml peptide pools added. On days 3 and 7, half of the culture medium was replaced with fresh IL-2-containing medium. After 10 days of culture, CD4+ T cells were isolated by negative selection using the EasySep CD4+ T cell isolation kit. Ficoll-Paque Plus gradient centrifugation was used to isolate PBMCs from whole blood, and the isolated PBMCs were then either used fresh or cryopreserved at -140C. Culture conditions were generally each tested in triplicate wells.

The TCR was taken from a human donor who had recovered from COVID-19. The sequencing used CD4+ T cells from blood, cultured in vitro, collected before SARS-CoV-2 vaccination. Here the chain combines TRBV10-3 and TRBJ2-2; the D gene cannot be resolved beyond TRBD1 or TRBD2, each matching 6 bases. The CDR3 here reads CAISELRGDTGELFF. The DNA sequence follows: TGTGCCATCAGTGAGCTAAGGGGGGACACCGGGGAGCTGTTTTTT.